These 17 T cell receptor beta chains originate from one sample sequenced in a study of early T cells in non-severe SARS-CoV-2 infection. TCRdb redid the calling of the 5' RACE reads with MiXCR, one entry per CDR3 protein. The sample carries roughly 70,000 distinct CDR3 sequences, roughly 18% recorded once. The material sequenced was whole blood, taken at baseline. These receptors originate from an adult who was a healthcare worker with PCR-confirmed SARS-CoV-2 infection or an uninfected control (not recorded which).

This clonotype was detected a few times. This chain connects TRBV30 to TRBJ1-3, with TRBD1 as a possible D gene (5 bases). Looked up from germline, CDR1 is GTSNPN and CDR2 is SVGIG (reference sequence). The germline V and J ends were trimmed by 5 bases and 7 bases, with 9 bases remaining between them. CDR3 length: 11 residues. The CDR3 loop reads CAWVRVNTIYF. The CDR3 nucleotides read TGTGCCTGGGTCAGGGTGAACACCATATATTTT.

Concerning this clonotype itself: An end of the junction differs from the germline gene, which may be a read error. CDR3 in amino acids: CSARGENYYEQYF. CDR3 bases: TGCAGTGCCAGAGGGGAGAACTACTACGAGCAGTACTTC. The rearrangement uses TRBV20-1 and TRBJ2-7; D might be TRBD1 or TRBD2, each matching 5 bases. The CDR3 is made up of 13 amino acids. Germline values: CDR1 DFQATT, CDR2 SNEGSKA (reference sequence).

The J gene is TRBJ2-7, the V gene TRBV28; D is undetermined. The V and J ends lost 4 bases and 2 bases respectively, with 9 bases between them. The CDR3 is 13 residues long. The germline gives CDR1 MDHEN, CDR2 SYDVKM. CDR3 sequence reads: CASSYGGPYEQYF. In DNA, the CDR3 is TGTGCCAGCAGTTACGGCGGCCCCTACGAGCAGTACTTC. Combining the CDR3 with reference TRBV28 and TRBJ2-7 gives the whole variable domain DVKVTQSSRYLVKRTGEKVFLECVQDMDHENMFWYRQDPGLGLRLIYFSYDVKMKEKGDIPEGYSVSREKKERFSLILESASTNQTSMYLCASSYGGPYEQYFGPGTRLTVT.

Here the CDR3 DNA reads TGCAGTGCAGGGGCCCGGAGTGCTAACTATGGCTACACCTTC. Translation: CSAGARSANYGYTF. This chain links TRBV20-1 with TRBJ1-2, with D maybe TRBD1 (5 bases). Germline CDR1 reads DFQATT; CDR2 reads SNEGSKA (reference sequence). The CDR3 consists of 14 residues. Trimming shortened V by 6 bases and J by 0 bases, and 14 bases separated the two germline ends.

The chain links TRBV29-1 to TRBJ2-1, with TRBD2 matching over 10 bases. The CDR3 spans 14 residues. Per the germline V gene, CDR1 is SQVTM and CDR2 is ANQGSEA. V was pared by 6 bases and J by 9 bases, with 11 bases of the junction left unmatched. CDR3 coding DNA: TGCAGCGTCCTAGCGGGAGTTCCCTTGGGTGAGCAGTTCTTC. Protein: CSVLAGVPLGEQFF.

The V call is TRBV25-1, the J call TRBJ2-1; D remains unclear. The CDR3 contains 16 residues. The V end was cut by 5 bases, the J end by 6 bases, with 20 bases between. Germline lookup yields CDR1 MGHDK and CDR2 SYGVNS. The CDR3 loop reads CASSNTPGSVLNEQFF. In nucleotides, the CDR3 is TGTGCCAGCAGTAACACCCCCGGATCGGTACTCAATGAGCAGTTCTTC.

The CDR3 bases are TGTGCCAGCAGCCAAGACGGCAACTATGGCTACACCTTC. Its protein is CASSQDGNYGYTF. This chain uses TRBV3-1 with TRBJ1-2; D gene ambiguous. Germline-derived CDR1 and CDR2 are LGHDT and YNNKEL (reference sequence). The CDR3 sequence is 13 residues long. With 0 bases removed from V and 2 bases from J, the gap between germline ends came to 4 bases.

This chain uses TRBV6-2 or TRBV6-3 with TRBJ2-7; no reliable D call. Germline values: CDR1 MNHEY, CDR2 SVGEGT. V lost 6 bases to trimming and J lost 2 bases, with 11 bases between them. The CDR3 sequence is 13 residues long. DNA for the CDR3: TGTGCCAGCAGCCGGAAGTTAACCTACGAGCAGTACTTC. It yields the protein CASSRKLTYEQYF.

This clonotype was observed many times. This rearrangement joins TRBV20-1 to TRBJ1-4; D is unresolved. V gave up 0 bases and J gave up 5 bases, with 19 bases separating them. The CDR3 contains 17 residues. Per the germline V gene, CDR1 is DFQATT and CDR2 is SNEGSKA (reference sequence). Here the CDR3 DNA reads TGCAGTGCTAGAGATGGACGGACTCCGAACTCGAATGAAAAACTGTTTTTT. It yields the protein CSARDGRTPNSNEKLFF.

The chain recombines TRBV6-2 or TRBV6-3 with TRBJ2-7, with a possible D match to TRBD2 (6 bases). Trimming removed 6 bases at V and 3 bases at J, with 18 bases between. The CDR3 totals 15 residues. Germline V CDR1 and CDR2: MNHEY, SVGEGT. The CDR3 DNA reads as TGTGCCAGCAGACCTACACTGGCGGGGTTCTACGAGCAGTACTTC. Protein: CASRPTLAGFYEQYF.

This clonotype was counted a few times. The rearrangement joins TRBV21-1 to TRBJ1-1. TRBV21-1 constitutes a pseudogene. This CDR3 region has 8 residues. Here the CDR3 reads CASIGAFF. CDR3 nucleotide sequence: TGTGCCAGCATAGGAGCTTTCTTT.

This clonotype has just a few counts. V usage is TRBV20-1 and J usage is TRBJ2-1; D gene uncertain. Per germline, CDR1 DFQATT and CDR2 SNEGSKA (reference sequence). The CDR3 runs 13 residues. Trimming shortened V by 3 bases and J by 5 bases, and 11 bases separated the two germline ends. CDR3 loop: CSASRDSHNEQFF. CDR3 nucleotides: TGCAGTGCTAGTAGGGATAGCCACAATGAGCAGTTCTTC.

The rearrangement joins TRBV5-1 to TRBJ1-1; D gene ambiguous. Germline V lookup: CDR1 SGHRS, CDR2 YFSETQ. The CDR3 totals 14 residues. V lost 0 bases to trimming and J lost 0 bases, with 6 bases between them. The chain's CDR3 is CASSLDWMNTEAFF. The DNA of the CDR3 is TGCGCCAGCAGCTTGGACTGGATGAACACTGAAGCTTTCTTT.

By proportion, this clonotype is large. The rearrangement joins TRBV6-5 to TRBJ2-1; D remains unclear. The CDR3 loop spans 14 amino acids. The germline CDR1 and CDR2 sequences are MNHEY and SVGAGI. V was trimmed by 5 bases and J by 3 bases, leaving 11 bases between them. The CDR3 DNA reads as TGTGCCAGCAGTCCTTCCGACGGCTACAATGAGCAGTTCTTC. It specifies CASSPSDGYNEQFF.

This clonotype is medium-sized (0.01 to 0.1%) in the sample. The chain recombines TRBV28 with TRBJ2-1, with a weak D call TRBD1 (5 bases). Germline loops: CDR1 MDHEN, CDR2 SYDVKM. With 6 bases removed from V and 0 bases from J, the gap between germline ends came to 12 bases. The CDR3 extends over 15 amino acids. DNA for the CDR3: TGTGCCAGCAGGTTGGACACCTCCTCCTACAATGAGCAGTTCTTC. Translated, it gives CASRLDTSSYNEQFF.

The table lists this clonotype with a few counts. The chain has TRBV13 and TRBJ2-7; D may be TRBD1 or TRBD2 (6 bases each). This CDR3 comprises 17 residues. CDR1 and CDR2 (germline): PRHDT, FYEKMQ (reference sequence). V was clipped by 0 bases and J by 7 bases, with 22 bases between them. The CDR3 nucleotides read TGTGCCAGCAGCTTAGGCCGAGAACTAGCCTCACAGGGTGAGCAGTACTTC. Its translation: CASSLGRELASQGEQYF.

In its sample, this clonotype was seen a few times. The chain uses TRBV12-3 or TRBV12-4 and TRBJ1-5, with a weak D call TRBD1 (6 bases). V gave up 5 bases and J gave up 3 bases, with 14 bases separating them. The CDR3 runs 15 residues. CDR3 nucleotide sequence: TGTGCCAGCAGTCCTCTTCAGGGGAACAATCAGCCCCAGCATTTT. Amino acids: CASSPLQGNNQPQHF.